Listed here is a single TCR beta chain. These data come from a study of cytomegalovirus exposure and HLA in healthy donors. CDR3 length: 12 amino acids. Per the germline V gene, CDR1 is SGHVS and CDR2 is FNYEAQ. V shed 2 bases and J shed 6 bases, with 4 bases lying between them. PCR employed 60 Vbeta and 13 Jbeta primers. Method: immunoSEQ multiplex PCR; TCRdb's copy keeps in-frame clones and lacks some. The sample features roughly 140,000 clones, with roughly 2.5% in its top ten. This TCR was sampled from a man between 35 and 55 years old in good health and CMV-seronegative. V gene TRBV7-6 combines with J gene TRBJ2-2; D is uncertain. Source material: PBMCs. DNA of the CDR3: TGTGCCAGCAGCTTACGTCCCGGGGAGCTGTTTTTT. This encodes CASSLRPGELFF.